The source of this TCR beta chain is a study of human T cells and chemical hapten exposure. This clonotype was recorded a few times. The V gene end was trimmed by 3 bases and the J gene end by 1 base; junction bases not matched to a gene: 4. The CDR3 runs 15 residues. The germline V gene has CDR1 KGHDR and CDR2 SFDVKD. TCRdb re-derived calls from the RACE reads in MiXCR, one entry per CDR3 protein. Of fewer than 200,000 distinct CDR3 sequences listed, around 30% are singletons. The time point here: pre-sensitization, week 0. The treatment denotes: therapeutic diphenylcyclopropenone sensitization with weekly scalp DPC. People who gave samples had alopecia, were 18 to 70 years old, and were suitable for DPC.

Sequences were derived from whole blood, sampled in connection with sensitization to the hapten diphenylcyclopropenone (DPC). This clonotype was obtained from a woman between 25 and 40 years old with alopecia areata. Some clones in this sample may be carry-over from other donors' samples. The gene calls are TRBV24-1 and TRBJ1-2; TRBD1 matches at 7 bases. This CDR3 reads CATSDPRQGNYGYTF. The CDR3 DNA reads TGTGCCACCAGTGATCCCAGACAGGGTAACTATGGCTACACCTTC.